These 19 T cell receptor beta chains share one sample of origin, sequenced in a study of blood T cell repertoires in COVID-19. TCRdb's copy holds only in-frame clones and misses some; the assay was immunoSEQ multiplex PCR. The data contain 150,000 to 200,000 clones, more than 75% of them singletons. The sample comprised PBMCs or T cells enriched from blood (not recorded which). These receptors were taken from a woman in her fifties or sixties with acute COVID-19.

The chain uses TRBV2 and TRBJ1-5, with a weak D call TRBD1 (6 bases). In germline, CDR1 is SNHLY, CDR2 FYNNEI. Trimming took off 7 bases at V and 5 bases at J, with 12 bases between the two ends. The CDR3 has 13 amino acids. The chain's CDR3 is CASTLDRHQPQHF. The CDR3 nucleotides read TGTGCCAGCACCCTGGACAGACATCAGCCCCAGCATTTT.

The rearrangement uses TRBV6-4 and TRBJ1-2, with no clear D. The CDR3 totals 13 residues. V shed 6 bases and J shed 4 bases, with 12 bases lying between them. The germline V gene encodes CDR1 MRHNA and CDR2 SNTAGT. CDR3 nucleotides: TGTGCCAGCAGCTCCGGAAGGAGCTATGGCTACACCTTC. Translation: CASSSGRSYGYTF.

This sequence joins TRBV9 and TRBJ2-3; 16 nucleotides align to TRBD2. Trimming took 3 bases from V and 1 from J; bases not matched to a gene: 5. The germline CDR1 and CDR2 sequences are SGDLS and YYNGEE. The CDR3 extends over 18 amino acids. CDR3 coding DNA: TGTGCCAGCAGCGCGGGACTAGCGGGGGGGTACGGCACAGATACGCAGTATTTT. Translating it yields CASSAGLAGGYGTDTQYF.

V gene TRBV19 combines with J gene TRBJ1-1, with D hard to call. Germline CDR1 LNHDA, CDR2 SQIVND (reference sequence). Trimming removed 3 bases at V and 3 bases at J, with 8 bases between. CDR3 size: 13 residues. CDR3 amino acids: CASSISGHTEAFF. In DNA, the CDR3 is TGTGCCAGTAGTATTAGCGGACACACTGAAGCTTTCTTT.

V gene TRBV7-9 combines with J gene TRBJ1-5; D remains ambiguous. The CDR3 contains 14 residues. V was pared by 5 bases and J by 3 bases, with 11 bases between. The germline V gene has CDR1 SEHNR and CDR2 FQNEAQ (reference sequence). For the CDR3, the DNA is TGTGCCAGCAGCCCAGACGGGAACAATCAGCCCCAGCATTTT. It translates to CASSPDGNNQPQHF.

The V gene is TRBV11-3, the J gene TRBJ2-7; tentative D call: TRBD2 (6 bases). CDR1 is SGHNT, CDR2 YENEEA, per germline. Deletions cut 5 bases from V and 4 bases from J, with 24 bases between. The CDR3 consists of 17 residues. CDR3 nucleotides: TGTGCCAGCAGCCAGTTTGAACGGGGGAGACCAATATACGAGCAGTACGTC. It specifies CASSQFERGRPIYEQYV.

The V and J genes are TRBV18 and TRBJ1-2, with 7 bases aligning to TRBD1. V was clipped by 6 bases and J by 6 bases; unmatched bases: 7. From germline, CDR1 is KGHSH and CDR2 LQKENI. The CDR3 is made up of 13 amino acids. The CDR3 loop is CASSDRERNGYTF. The DNA for the CDR3 is TGTGCCAGCTCCGACAGGGAAAGGAATGGCTACACCTTC.

The chain links TRBV11-2 to TRBJ1-1; D remains unclear. Deletions cut 2 bases from V and 3 bases from J, with 13 bases between. From germline, CDR1 is SGHAT and CDR2 FQNNGV. The CDR3 totals 15 residues. CDR3 sequence (DNA): TGTGCCAGCAGCTTATCTATACGGGGAGACACTGAAGCTTTCTTT. Its protein product is CASSLSIRGDTEAFF.

With respect to this clone: The junction and the germline gene differ at one end; a read error may be behind it. V and J are TRBV3-1 (or the pseudogene TRBV3-2) and TRBJ1-6; D remains ambiguous. Germline CDR1 reads LGHDT; CDR2 reads YNNKEL (reference sequence). The CDR3 extends over 14 amino acids. The CDR3 region is CASSEEVRNSPLHF. In DNA, the CDR3 is TGTGCCAGCAGCGAAGAGGTCAGAAATTCACCCCTCCACTTT.

The V gene is TRBV6-5, the J gene TRBJ1-1; TRBD1 matches at 7 bases. Germline assignment: CDR1 MNHEY and CDR2 SVGAGI. With 5 bases clipped from V and 4 bases from J, the junction kept 4 bases outside the gene matches. The CDR3 is 13 residues long. In DNA form, the CDR3 reads TGTGCCAGCAGTACAGGGGTTCCCACTGAAGCTTTCTTT. This sequence encodes CASSTGVPTEAFF.

The chain uses TRBV29-1 and TRBJ1-2, with D uncertain. CDR1 SQVTM and CDR2 ANQGSEA come from the germline V gene. V was trimmed by 7 bases and J by 4 bases, leaving 19 bases between them. The CDR3 loop spans 14 amino acids. This CDR3 reads CSALPPSEFYGYTF. As DNA, the CDR3 is TGCAGCGCCCTCCCCCCGTCCGAGTTCTATGGCTACACCTTC.

A few counts support this clone. V gene TRBV7-8 combines with J gene TRBJ1-5, with D possibly TRBD1 on 5 matching bases. Germline CDR1 and CDR2: SGHVS and FQNEAQ. Trimming took 3 bases from V and 6 from J, leaving 18 bases between them. CDR3 length: 16 residues. CDR3 DNA sequence: TGTGCCAGCAGCTTTTTTGGGGGAGGTTCGGGTCAGCCCCAGCATTTT. Its translation: CASSFFGGGSGQPQHF.

The chain carries TRBV4-2 and TRBJ2-6, with TRBD2 as a possible D gene (5 bases). This CDR3 is 17 amino acids long. V was cut by 0 bases and J by 3 bases, with 12 bases left in between. From germline, CDR1 is LGHNA and CDR2 YNFKEQ. The CDR3 sequence: CASSQDLLGSGANVLTF. DNA for the CDR3: TGTGCCAGCAGCCAAGATCTTTTAGGGAGTGGGGCCAACGTCCTGACTTTC.

This clone has only one observation. The chain uses TRBV6-5 and TRBJ1-5; no definite D call. CDR1 MNHEY and CDR2 SVGAGI come from the germline V gene. This CDR3 region has 16 residues. V dropped 4 bases and J dropped 2 bases, with 15 bases sitting between them. The CDR3 DNA is TGTGCCAGCAGTTCGGGAGGTTACAAGGGCAATCAGCCCCAGCATTTT. As protein: CASSSGGYKGNQPQHF.

This clone has only a few counts. The CDR3 DNA sequence: TGCGCCAGCAGCCGAGCGGGCAGTTCTAACTATGGCTACACCTTC. As protein: CASSRAGSSNYGYTF. The chain couples TRBV5-1 to TRBJ1-2; D uncertain. The CDR3 is made up of 15 amino acids. Trimming removed 4 bases at V and 0 bases at J, with 13 bases between. CDR1 is SGHRS, CDR2 YFSETQ, per germline.

The rearrangement uses TRBV1 and TRBJ2-7; the tabulated D call, TRBD2, remains unverified against the DNA. TRBV1 is a listed pseudogene. CDR3 length equals 16 residues. The CDR3 region is CTSSQDRAGVSYEQYV. Here the CDR3 DNA reads TGCACCAGCAGCCAAGATAGAGCGGGGGTTTCCTACGAGCAGTACGTC.

The chain has TRBV19 and TRBJ2-2; weak D call: TRBD2 (7 bases). The CDR3 spans 14 residues. Germline lookup yields CDR1 LNHDA and CDR2 SQIVND (reference sequence). V shed 7 bases and J shed 3 bases, with 12 bases lying between them. The CDR3 DNA sequence: TGTGCCAGTATTAGGGGGAGGGACACCGGGGAGCTGTTTTTT. It is translated as CASIRGRDTGELFF.

On this clone: The junction departs from the called germline gene at one end, perhaps through a read error. The V call is TRBV19, the J call TRBJ2-1; 7 bases map to TRBD1. This CDR3 is built from 14 residues. CDR1 is LNHDA and CDR2 is SQIVND in the germline V gene (reference sequence). CDR3 sequence (DNA): TGTGCCAGTAGTCGGGACAGCTCCAACAATGAGCAGTTCTTC. Translating it yields CASSRDSSNNEQFF.

The genes are TRBV6-5 and TRBJ2-7; tentative D call: TRBD2 (7 bases). This CDR3 spans 14 amino acids. The V gene lost 6 bases and the J gene lost 7 bases, with 19 bases spanning the gap. The germline gives CDR1 MNHEY, CDR2 SVGAGI. CDR3 protein: CASRPRGALLEQYV. The DNA for the CDR3 is TGTGCCAGCAGACCTCGGGGGGCGTTACTTGAGCAGTACGTC.